Below, 4 T cell receptor beta chains from the same sample are listed, as sequenced in a study of T cell responses to AZD1222 COVID-19 vaccine. Data came from immunoSEQ multiplex PCR; TCRdb stores just in-frame clones and leaves some out. Of 75,000 to 85,000 clones listed, around three quarters are singletons. The source material was peripheral blood, sampled 28 days after the second dose of the MenACWY control vaccine. The receptors derive from an adult who received the MenACWY meningococcal vaccine as a control.

V gene TRBV28 combines with J gene TRBJ2-7; 10 positions match TRBD2. CDR1 MDHEN and CDR2 SYDVKM come from the germline V gene. Trimming cost V 6 bases and J 4 bases; bases outside gene matches: 3. This CDR3 spans 13 amino acids. The CDR3 is CASRASGSYEQYF. The CDR3 DNA reads TGTGCCAGCAGGGCTAGCGGGAGTTACGAGCAGTACTTC. The complete variable domain, with remaining parts taken from reference TRBV28 and TRBJ2-7, reads DVKVTQSSRYLVKRTGEKVFLECVQDMDHENMFWYRQDPGLGLRLIYFSYDVKMKEKGDIPEGYSVSREKKERFSLILESASTNQTSMYLCASRASGSYEQYFGPGTRLTVT.

The gene calls are TRBV18 and TRBJ2-1, with 7 bases identical to TRBD2. This CDR3 has 15 amino acids. V was pared by 6 bases and J by 4 bases, with 9 bases of the junction left unmatched. Per germline, CDR1 KGHSH and CDR2 LQKENI. DNA of the CDR3: TGTGCCAGCTCCCCGGGAGGCTCAGGGTACAATGAGCAGTTCTTC. This sequence encodes CASSPGGSGYNEQFF.

The chain recombines TRBV7-9 with TRBJ2-5; D is ambiguous. Trimming pared 2 bases from V and 5 bases from J, leaving 12 bases between. Germline assignment: CDR1 SEHNR and CDR2 FQNEAQ (reference sequence). The CDR3 extends over 14 amino acids. The CDR3 region has the DNA TGTGCCAGCAGCTTATTGGGGTTAGGGGAGACCCAGTACTTC. It yields the protein CASSLLGLGETQYF.

The chain couples TRBV28 to TRBJ1-1; TRBD1 agrees at 8 bases. J lost 5 bases, V lost 6 bases, and 11 bases had no gene match. The CDR3 has 15 amino acids. Germline values: CDR1 MDHEN, CDR2 SYDVKM. The CDR3 is CASRPRGRGRTEAFF. CDR3 in DNA: TGTGCCAGCAGACCCAGGGGCAGGGGGCGGACTGAAGCTTTCTTT.